This T cell receptor (beta chain) was captured by sequencing in a study of blood T cell repertoires in COVID-19. This CDR3 region has 16 residues. Per germline, CDR1 SGHRS and CDR2 YFSETQ. V shed 7 bases and J 1 base; nucleotides not matched to a gene: 10. The data were produced by immunoSEQ multiplex PCR, yet TCRdb's version contains in-frame clones alone and is incomplete. The sample carries roughly 330,000 clones, more than 70% recorded once. This TCR derives from a woman in her forties or fifties with acute or convalescent COVID-19. The rearrangement joins TRBV5-1 to TRBJ1-1; 10 bases match TRBD1. Specimen: peripheral blood. As DNA, the CDR3 is TGCGCCAGCTTACCGGGACAGGGGAACAAGAACACTGAAGCTTTCTTT. This gives the protein CASLPGQGNKNTEAFF.